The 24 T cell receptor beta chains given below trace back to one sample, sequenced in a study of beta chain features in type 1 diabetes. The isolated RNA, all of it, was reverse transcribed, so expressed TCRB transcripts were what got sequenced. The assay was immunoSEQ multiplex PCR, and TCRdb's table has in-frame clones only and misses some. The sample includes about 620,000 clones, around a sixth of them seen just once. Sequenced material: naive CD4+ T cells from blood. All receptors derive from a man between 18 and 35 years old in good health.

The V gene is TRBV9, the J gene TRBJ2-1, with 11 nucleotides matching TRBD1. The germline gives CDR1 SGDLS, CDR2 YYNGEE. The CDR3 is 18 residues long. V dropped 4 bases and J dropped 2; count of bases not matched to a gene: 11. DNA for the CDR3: TGTGCCAGCAGCCCTCACGGACAGGGGGCCCCCCCCTACAATGAGCAGTTCTTC. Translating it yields CASSPHGQGAPPYNEQFF.

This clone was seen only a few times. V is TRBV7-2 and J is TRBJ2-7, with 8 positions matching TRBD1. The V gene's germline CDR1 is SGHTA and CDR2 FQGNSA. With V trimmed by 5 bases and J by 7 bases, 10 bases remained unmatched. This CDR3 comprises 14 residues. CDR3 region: CASSPGTGLEEQYF. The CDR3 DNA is TGTGCCAGCAGCCCTGGGACAGGTTTGGAGGAGCAGTACTTC.

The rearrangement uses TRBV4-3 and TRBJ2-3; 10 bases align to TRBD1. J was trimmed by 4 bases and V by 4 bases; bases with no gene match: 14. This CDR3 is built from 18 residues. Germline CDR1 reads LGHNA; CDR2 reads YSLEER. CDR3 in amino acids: CASSPLKGPGQGSDTQYF. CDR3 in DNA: TGCGCCAGCAGCCCCCTAAAGGGCCCGGGACAGGGGTCAGATACGCAGTATTTT.

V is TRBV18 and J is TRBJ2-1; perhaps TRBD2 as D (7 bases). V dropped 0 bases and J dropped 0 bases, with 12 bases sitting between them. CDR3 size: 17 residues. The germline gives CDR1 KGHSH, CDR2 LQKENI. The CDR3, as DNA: TGTGCCAGCTCACCACCGGCGGGGGCGAGCTCCTACAATGAGCAGTTCTTC. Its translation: CASSPPAGASSYNEQFF.

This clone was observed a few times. CDR3 sequence: CASINNPGLNYNEQFF. The CDR3 DNA reads as TGTGCCAGCATCAATAACCCGGGACTAAACTACAATGAGCAGTTCTTC. V usage is TRBV5-6 and J usage is TRBJ2-1; 7 bases are shared with TRBD2. Germline loops: CDR1 SGHDT, CDR2 YYEEEE. CDR3 size: 16 residues. Losses at the gene ends were 6 bases for V and 3 bases for J; bases not matched to a gene: 12.

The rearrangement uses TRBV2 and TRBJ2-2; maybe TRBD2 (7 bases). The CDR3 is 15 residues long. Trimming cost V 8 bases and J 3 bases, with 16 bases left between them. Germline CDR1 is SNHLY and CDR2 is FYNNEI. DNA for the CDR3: TGTGCCAGCCGGGGACCGGGGGGCTACACCGGGGAGCTGTTTTTT. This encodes CASRGPGGYTGELFF.

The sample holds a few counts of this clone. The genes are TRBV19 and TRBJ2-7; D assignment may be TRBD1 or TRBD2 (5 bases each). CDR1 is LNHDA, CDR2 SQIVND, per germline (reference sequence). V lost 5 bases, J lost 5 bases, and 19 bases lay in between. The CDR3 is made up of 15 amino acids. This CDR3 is CASSPGTVGGNEQYF. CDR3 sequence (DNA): TGTGCCAGTAGTCCTGGGACCGTAGGCGGTAACGAGCAGTACTTC.

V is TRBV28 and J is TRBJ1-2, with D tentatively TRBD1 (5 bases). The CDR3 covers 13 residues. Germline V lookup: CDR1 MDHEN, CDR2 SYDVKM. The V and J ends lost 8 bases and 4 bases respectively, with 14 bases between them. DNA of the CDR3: TGTGCCAGCGGCCTCAGGGATTTCTATGGCTACACCTTC. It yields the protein CASGLRDFYGYTF.

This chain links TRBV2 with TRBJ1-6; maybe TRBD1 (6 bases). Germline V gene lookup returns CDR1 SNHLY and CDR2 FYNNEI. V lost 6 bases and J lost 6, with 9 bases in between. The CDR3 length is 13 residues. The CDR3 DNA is TGTGCCAGCAGGAGGACAGCTAATTCACCCCTCCACTTT. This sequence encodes CASRRTANSPLHF.

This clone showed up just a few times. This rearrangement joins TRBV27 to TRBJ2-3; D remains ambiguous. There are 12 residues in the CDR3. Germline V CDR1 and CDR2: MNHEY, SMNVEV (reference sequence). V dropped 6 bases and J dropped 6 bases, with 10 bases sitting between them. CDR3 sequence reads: CASRGWADTQYF. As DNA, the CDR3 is TGTGCCAGCAGAGGGTGGGCTGATACGCAGTATTTT.

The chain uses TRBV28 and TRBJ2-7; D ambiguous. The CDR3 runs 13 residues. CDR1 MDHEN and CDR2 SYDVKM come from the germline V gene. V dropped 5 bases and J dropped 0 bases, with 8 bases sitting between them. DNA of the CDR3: TGTGCCAGCAGTCCCACGAACTCCTACGAGCAGTACTTC. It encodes CASSPTNSYEQYF. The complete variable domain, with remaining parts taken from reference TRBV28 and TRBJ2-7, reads DVKVTQSSRYLVKRTGEKVFLECVQDMDHENMFWYRQDPGLGLRLIYFSYDVKMKEKGDIPEGYSVSREKKERFSLILESASTNQTSMYLCASSPTNSYEQYFGPGTRLTVT.

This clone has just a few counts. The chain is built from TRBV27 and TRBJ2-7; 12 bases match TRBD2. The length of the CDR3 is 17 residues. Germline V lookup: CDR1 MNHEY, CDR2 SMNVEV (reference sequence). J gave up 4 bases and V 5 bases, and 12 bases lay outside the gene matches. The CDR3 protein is CASSKTGLAGFSYEQYF. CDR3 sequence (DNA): TGTGCCAGCAGTAAAACTGGACTAGCGGGATTTTCGTACGAGCAGTACTTC.

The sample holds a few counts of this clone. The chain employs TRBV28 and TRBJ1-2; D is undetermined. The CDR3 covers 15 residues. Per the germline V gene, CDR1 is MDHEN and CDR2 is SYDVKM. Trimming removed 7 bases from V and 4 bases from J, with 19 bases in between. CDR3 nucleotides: TGTGCCAGCACGAGTGTTTTAGGGAAGGGCTATGGCTACACCTTC. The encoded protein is CASTSVLGKGYGYTF.

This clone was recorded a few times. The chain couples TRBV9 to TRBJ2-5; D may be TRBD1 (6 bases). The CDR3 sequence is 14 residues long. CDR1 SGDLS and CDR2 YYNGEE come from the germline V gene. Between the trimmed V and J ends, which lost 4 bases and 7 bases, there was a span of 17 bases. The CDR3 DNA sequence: TGTGCCAGCAGCCCGGAACAGGGATGGTGGACCCAGTACTTC. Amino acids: CASSPEQGWWTQYF.

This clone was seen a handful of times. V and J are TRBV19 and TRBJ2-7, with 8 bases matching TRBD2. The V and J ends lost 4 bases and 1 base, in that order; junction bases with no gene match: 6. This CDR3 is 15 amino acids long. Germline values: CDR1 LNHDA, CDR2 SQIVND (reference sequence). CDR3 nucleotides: TGTGCCAGTAGTAACGTAGCGGGACTATCCTACGAGCAGTACTTC. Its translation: CASSNVAGLSYEQYF.

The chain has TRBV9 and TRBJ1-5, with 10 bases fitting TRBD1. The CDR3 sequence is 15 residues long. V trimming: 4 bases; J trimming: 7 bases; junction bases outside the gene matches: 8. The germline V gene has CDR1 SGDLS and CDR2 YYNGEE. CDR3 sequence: CASSPGQGEGQPQHF. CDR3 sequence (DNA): TGTGCCAGCAGCCCCGGACAGGGGGAGGGACAGCCCCAGCATTTT.

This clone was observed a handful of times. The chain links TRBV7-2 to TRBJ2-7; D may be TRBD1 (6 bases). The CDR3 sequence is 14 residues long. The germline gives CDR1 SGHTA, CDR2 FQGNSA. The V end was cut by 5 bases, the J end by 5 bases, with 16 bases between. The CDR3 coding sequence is TGTGCCAGCAGCCTAAGCTGGGGGCACGACGAGCAGTACTTC. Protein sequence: CASSLSWGHDEQYF.

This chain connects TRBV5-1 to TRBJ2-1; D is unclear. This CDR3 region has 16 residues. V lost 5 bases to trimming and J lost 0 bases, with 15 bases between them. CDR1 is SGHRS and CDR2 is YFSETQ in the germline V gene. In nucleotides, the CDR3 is TGCGCCAGCAGTATGACCCTATGGGGCTCCTACAATGAGCAGTTCTTC. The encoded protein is CASSMTLWGSYNEQFF.

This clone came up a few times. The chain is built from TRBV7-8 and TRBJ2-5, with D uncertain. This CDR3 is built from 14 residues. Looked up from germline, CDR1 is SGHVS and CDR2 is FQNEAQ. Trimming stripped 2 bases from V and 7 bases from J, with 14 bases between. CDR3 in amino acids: CASSLSTAPGTQYF. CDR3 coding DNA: TGTGCCAGCAGCTTATCAACGGCGCCCGGGACCCAGTACTTC.

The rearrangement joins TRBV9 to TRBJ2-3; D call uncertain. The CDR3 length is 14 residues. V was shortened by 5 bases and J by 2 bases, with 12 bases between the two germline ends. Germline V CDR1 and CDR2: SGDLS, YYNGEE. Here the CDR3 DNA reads TGTGCCAGCAGTAAAGTGGGGTCCACAGATACGCAGTATTTT. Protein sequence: CASSKVGSTDTQYF.

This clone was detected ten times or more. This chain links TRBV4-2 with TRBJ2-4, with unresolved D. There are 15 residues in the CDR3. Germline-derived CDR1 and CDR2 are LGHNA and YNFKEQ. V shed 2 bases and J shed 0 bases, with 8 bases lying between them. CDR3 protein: CASSQTDLAKNIQYF. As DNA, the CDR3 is TGTGCCAGCAGCCAAACGGATCTAGCCAAAAACATTCAGTACTTC.

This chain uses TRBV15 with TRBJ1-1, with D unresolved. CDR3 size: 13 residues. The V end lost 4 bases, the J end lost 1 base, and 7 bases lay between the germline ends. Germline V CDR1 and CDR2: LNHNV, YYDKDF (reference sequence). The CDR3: CATSNRKNTEAFF. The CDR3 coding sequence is TGTGCCACCAGCAATAGAAAGAACACTGAAGCTTTCTTT.

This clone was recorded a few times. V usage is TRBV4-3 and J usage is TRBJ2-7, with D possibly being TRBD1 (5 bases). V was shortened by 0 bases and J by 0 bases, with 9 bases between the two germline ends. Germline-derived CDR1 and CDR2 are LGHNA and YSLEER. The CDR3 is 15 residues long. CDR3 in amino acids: CASSQDHTGSYEQYF. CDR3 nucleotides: TGCGCCAGCAGCCAAGATCACACAGGCTCCTACGAGCAGTACTTC.

The CDR3 nucleotides read TGTGCCAGCAGCGTCGGGACAGGGGAGAGCTATGGCTACACCTTC. It specifies CASSVGTGESYGYTF. The chain is built from TRBV9 and TRBJ1-2; 10 bases are shared with TRBD1. The CDR3 consists of 15 residues. Germline CDR1 and CDR2: SGDLS and YYNGEE. Trimming removed 2 bases from V and 4 bases from J; junction bases left unmatched: 5.